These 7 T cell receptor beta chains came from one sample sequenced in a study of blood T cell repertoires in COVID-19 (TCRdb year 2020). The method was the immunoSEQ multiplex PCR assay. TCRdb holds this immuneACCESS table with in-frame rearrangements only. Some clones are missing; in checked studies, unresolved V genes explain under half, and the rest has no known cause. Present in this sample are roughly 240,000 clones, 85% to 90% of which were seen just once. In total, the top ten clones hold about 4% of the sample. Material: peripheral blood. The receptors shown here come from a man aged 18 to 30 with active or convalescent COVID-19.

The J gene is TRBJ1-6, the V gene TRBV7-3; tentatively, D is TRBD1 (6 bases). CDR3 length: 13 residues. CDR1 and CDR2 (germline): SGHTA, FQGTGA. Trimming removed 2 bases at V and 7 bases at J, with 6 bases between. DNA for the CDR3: TGTGCCAGCAGCTTAGGGACAAATTCACCCCTCCACTTT. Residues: CASSLGTNSPLHF.

The CDR3 sequence is CASSQDGEDPNYGYTF. The CDR3 DNA follows: TGTGCCAGCAGCCAAGATGGGGAGGACCCCAACTATGGCTACACCTTC. This chain uses TRBV3-1 (or the pseudogene TRBV3-2) with TRBJ1-2, with no clear D. The germline V gene encodes CDR1 LGHDT and CDR2 YNNKEL (reference sequence). The V end lost 0 bases, the J end lost 2 bases, and 13 bases lay between the germline ends. The CDR3 covers 16 residues.

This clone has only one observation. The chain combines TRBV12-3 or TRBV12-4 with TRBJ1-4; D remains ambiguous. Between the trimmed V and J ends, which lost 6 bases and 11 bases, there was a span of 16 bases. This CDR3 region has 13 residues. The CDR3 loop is CASSRDIRTKLFF. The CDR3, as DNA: TGTGCCAGCAGCCGGGATATACGTACGAAACTGTTTTTT.

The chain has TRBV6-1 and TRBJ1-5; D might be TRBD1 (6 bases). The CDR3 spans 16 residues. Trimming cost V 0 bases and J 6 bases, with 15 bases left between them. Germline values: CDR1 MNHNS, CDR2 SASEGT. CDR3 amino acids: CASSEALQGFGQPQHF. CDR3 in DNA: TGTGCCAGCAGTGAAGCGCTACAGGGATTTGGTCAGCCCCAGCATTTT.

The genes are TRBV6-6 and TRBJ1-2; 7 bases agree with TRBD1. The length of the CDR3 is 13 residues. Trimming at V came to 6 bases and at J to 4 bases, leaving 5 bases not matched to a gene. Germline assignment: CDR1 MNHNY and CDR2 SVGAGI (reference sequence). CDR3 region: CASRTGTAYGYTF. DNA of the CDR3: TGTGCCAGCAGAACCGGGACAGCCTATGGCTACACCTTC.

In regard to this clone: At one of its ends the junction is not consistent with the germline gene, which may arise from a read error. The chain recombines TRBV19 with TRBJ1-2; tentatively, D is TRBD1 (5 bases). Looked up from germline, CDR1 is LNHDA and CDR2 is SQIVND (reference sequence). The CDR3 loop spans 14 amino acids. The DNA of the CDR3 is TGTACCAGTAGCACCGCGGGGGAGCACTATGGCTACACCTTC. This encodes CTSSTAGEHYGYTF.

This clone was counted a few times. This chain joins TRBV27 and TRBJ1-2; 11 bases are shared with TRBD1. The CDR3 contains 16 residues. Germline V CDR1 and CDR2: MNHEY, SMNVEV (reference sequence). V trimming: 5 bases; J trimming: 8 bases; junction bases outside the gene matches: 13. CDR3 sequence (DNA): TGTGCCAGCAGTCACCCGACGGGACAGGGGGAAAGGGGCTACACCTTC. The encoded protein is CASSHPTGQGERGYTF.